This T cell receptor (beta chain) was identified in a study of PD-1 blockade in classical Hodgkin lymphoma. There was relapse after autologous stem cell transplantation in every patient, and there was variation in brentuximab vedotin exposure. Complete response, partial response or progressive disease constituted the best response categories observed. J gave up 4 bases and V 8 bases, and 15 bases lay outside the gene matches. Germline assignment: CDR1 LNHDA and CDR2 SQIVND (reference sequence). The CDR3 is 17 amino acids. A remark on this clone: Its antigen remains unknown.

The study's findings and limits: Patients newly diagnosed and complete responders had comparable baseline diversity. Although disease activity or prior therapy may be involved, causes of the repertoire differences remain undefined. It was reported that newly diagnosed patients had less baseline TCR diversity than healthy donors.

Profiling relied on immunoSEQ multiplex PCR, and the TCRdb table lists in-frame clones only, not all of them. The table lists 95,000 to 100,000 clones, approximately 90% of them singletons. This TCR came from a human donor with classical Hodgkin lymphoma. The chain recombines TRBV19 with TRBJ2-5; 11 positions agree with TRBD2. Specimen: peripheral blood mononuclear cells (PBMCs), collected before the second cycle of nivolumab. The DNA of the CDR3 is TGTGCCAGTGGCCTAACTAGCGGGGGAGCGACGAGAGAGACCCAGTACTTC. Encoded protein: CASGLTSGGATRETQYF.